One and the same sample provided the 27 T cell receptor beta chains below, sequenced in a study of cytomegalovirus exposure and HLA in healthy donors. 13 Jbeta primers and 60 Vbeta primers were used for the PCR. Some clones are missing from TCRdb's copy, which holds only in-frame ones; the method was immunoSEQ multiplex PCR. Here the sample spans about 140,000 clones, approximately 73% being singletons. Specimen: PBMCs. Source of these receptors: a woman aged 40 to 49 in good health and CMV-seronegative.

The chain links TRBV19 to TRBJ2-1; tentatively, D is TRBD2 (5 bases). V was trimmed by 6 bases and J by 8 bases, leaving 14 bases between them. The length of the CDR3 is 13 residues. Germline CDR1 LNHDA, CDR2 SQIVND (reference sequence). The CDR3, as DNA: TGTGCCAGTAGGAGGACTGGACTCGATGAGCAGTTCTTC. Translating it yields CASRRTGLDEQFF.

This clone has more than one count but fewer than ten. The J gene is TRBJ2-7, the V gene TRBV6-1, with D maybe TRBD1 (5 bases). CDR1 is MNHNS and CDR2 is SASEGT in the germline V gene. The CDR3 has 12 residues. V lost 9 bases to trimming and J lost 2 bases, with 11 bases between them. In nucleotides, the CDR3 is TGTGCCAGTTGGACAAGAGCCTACGAGCAGTACTTC. Residues: CASWTRAYEQYF.

The chain links TRBV29-1 to TRBJ2-1; 10 bases are shared with TRBD2. V dropped 4 bases and J dropped 10; count of bases not matched to a gene: 7. Germline V CDR1 and CDR2: SQVTM, ANQGSEA. The CDR3 loop spans 13 amino acids. This CDR3 reads CSVGVSSGGEQFF. The DNA of the CDR3 is TGCAGCGTTGGGGTGTCTAGCGGGGGAGAGCAGTTCTTC.

The J gene is TRBJ2-5, the V gene TRBV7-2, with 12 nucleotides matching TRBD2. V lost 5 bases and J lost 5; bases outside the gene matches: 6. In germline, CDR1 is SGHTA, CDR2 FQGNSA. The CDR3 runs to 15 residues. The CDR3 coding sequence is TGTGCCAGCAGCATAGGACTAGCGGGGACGGAGACCCAGTACTTC. Translating it yields CASSIGLAGTETQYF.

This chain uses TRBV7-9 with TRBJ2-2, with D possibly being TRBD2 (5 bases). Trimming stripped 8 bases from V and 6 bases from J, with 7 bases between. Germline CDR1 SEHNR, CDR2 FQNEAQ (reference sequence). This CDR3 comprises 11 residues. CDR3 DNA: TGTGCCAGCGCCGGGGCCGGGGAGCTGTTTTTT. It is translated as CASAGAGELFF.

This clone turned up a few times. The V gene is TRBV4-1, the J gene TRBJ1-2, with 11 bases fitting TRBD1. The CDR3 runs to 14 residues. The germline CDR1 and CDR2 sequences are MGHRA and YSYEKL. The junction had 4 bases not matched to a gene; V was cut back by 3 bases and J by 7 bases. The CDR3 is CASSHPGQGGGYTF. The CDR3 nucleotides read TGCGCCAGCAGCCACCCGGGACAGGGGGGTGGCTACACCTTC.

V is TRBV2 and J is TRBJ2-1; D remains ambiguous. This CDR3 region has 14 residues. V gave up 2 bases and J gave up 6 bases, with 11 bases separating them. Looked up from germline, CDR1 is SNHLY and CDR2 is FYNNEI. This CDR3 is CASSEFLVVNEQFF. CDR3 coding DNA: TGTGCCAGCAGTGAATTTCTAGTAGTCAATGAGCAGTTCTTC.

J is TRBJ1-2 and V is TRBV4-2; TRBD1 aligns across 10 bases. Germline CDR1 is LGHNA and CDR2 is YNFKEQ. V lost 1 base, J lost 4 bases, and 12 bases stayed unmatched. The CDR3 totals 18 residues. CDR3 coding DNA: TGTGCCAGCAGCCAAGTCGGACAGGGGGGATTTCGGGTCTATGGCTACACCTTC. This codes for CASSQVGQGGFRVYGYTF.

This clone has a single count. The V call is TRBV5-4, the J call TRBJ1-2; 9 bases align to TRBD1. The CDR3 runs 15 residues. Looked up from germline, CDR1 is SGHNT and CDR2 is YYREEE (reference sequence). The DNA of the CDR3 is TGTGCTACCGCGCTCAACCGCGACAGGGGGTCAGGCTACACCTTC. As protein: CATALNRDRGSGYTF. Drawing the rest from reference TRBV5-4 and TRBJ1-2, the complete variable domain is ETGVTQSPTHLIKTRGQQVTLRCSSQSGHNTVSWYQQALGQGPQFIFQYYREEENGRGNFPPRFSGLQFPNYSSELNVNALELDDSALYLCATALNRDRGSGYTFGSGTRLTVV.

This chain joins TRBV9 and TRBJ2-7, with D unclear. Germline V gene data show CDR1 as SGDLS and CDR2 as YYNGEE. V lost 3 bases, J lost 3 bases, and 10 bases lay in between. This CDR3 region has 13 residues. CDR3 residues: CASSAVGDYEQYV. The CDR3 DNA reads as TGTGCCAGCAGCGCAGTAGGAGACTACGAGCAGTACGTC.

V is TRBV9 and J is TRBJ1-1, with D possibly TRBD1 on 6 matching bases. Germline loops: CDR1 SGDLS, CDR2 YYNGEE. Trimming removed 3 bases from V and 2 bases from J, with 11 bases in between. This CDR3 contains 14 residues. The CDR3 is CASSASGTNTEAFF. Written as DNA, the CDR3 is TGTGCCAGCAGCGCCTCCGGGACAAACACTGAAGCTTTCTTT.

The CDR3 coding sequence is TGCGCCAGCAGCAGGATGGGGCCGGACAATGAGCAGTTCTTC. It codes for CASSRMGPDNEQFF. This chain uses TRBV5-1 with TRBJ2-1; D may be TRBD1 (5 bases). V lost 4 bases, J lost 5 bases, and 13 bases lay in between. Germline values: CDR1 SGHRS, CDR2 YFSETQ. The CDR3 covers 14 residues.

The J gene is TRBJ2-3, the V gene TRBV4-1, with a possible D match to TRBD2 (6 bases). Trimming removed 0 bases at V and 0 bases at J, with 10 bases between. The CDR3 spans 16 residues. CDR1 and CDR2 (germline): MGHRA, YSYEKL. The CDR3 sequence: CASSQEGGISTDTQYF. CDR3 nucleotides: TGCGCCAGCAGCCAAGAGGGCGGGATAAGCACAGATACGCAGTATTTT.

The chain joins TRBV5-1 to TRBJ1-5, with D unresolved. The CDR3 length is 14 residues. Per the germline V gene, CDR1 is SGHRS and CDR2 is YFSETQ. V was pared by 3 bases and J by 1 base, with 8 bases between. The CDR3 region is CASSSGGSNQPQHF. CDR3 bases: TGCGCCAGCAGCTCTGGAGGGAGCAATCAGCCCCAGCATTTT. The variable domain in full, with the rest retrieved from reference TRBV5-1 and TRBJ1-5, is KAGVTQTPRYLIKTRGQQVTLSCSPISGHRSVSWYQQTPGQGLQFLFEYFSETQRNKGNFPGRFSGRQFSNSRSEMNVSTLELGDSALYLCASSSGGSNQPQHFGDGTRLSIL.

The gene calls are TRBV5-1 and TRBJ2-1; possible D gene TRBD2, 5 bases. CDR1 is SGHRS, CDR2 YFSETQ, per germline. There are 14 residues in the CDR3. The germline V and J ends were trimmed by 4 bases and 3 bases, with 11 bases remaining between them. The CDR3 DNA sequence: TGCGCCAGCAGCGAGGGTGGGGACTACAATGAGCAGTTCTTC. This gives the protein CASSEGGDYNEQFF.

J is TRBJ1-5 and V is TRBV6-5, with D possibly being TRBD1 (5 bases). The CDR3 consists of 14 residues. The germline gives CDR1 MNHEY, CDR2 SVGAGI. Deletions cut 6 bases from V and 0 bases from J, with 9 bases between. The CDR3 DNA is TGTGCCAGCAGCCGACAGTATAGCAATCAGCCCCAGCATTTT. Protein product: CASSRQYSNQPQHF.

This chain connects TRBV20-1 to TRBJ2-5; a possible D gene is TRBD1 (5 bases). CDR3 size: 11 residues. With 5 bases removed from V and 8 bases from J, the gap between germline ends came to 12 bases. CDR1 is DFQATT and CDR2 is SNEGSKA in the germline V gene (reference sequence). CDR3 sequence reads: CSAVFQGTQYF. CDR3 DNA: TGCAGTGCTGTTTTTCAGGGTACCCAGTACTTC.

The J gene is TRBJ2-5, the V gene TRBV7-9, with 10 bases identical to TRBD1. The CDR3 is made up of 16 amino acids. Germline-derived CDR1 and CDR2 are SEHNR and FQNEAQ (reference sequence). After removal of 3 bases from V and 2 bases from J, the junction contained 6 bases not matched to a gene. The CDR3 is CASSFPGQGFQETQYF. CDR3 nucleotide sequence: TGTGCCAGCAGCTTCCCGGGACAGGGGTTTCAAGAGACCCAGTACTTC.

This chain links TRBV18 with TRBJ1-2, with D possibly matching TRBD1 (5 bases). V dropped 0 bases and J dropped 7 bases, with 9 bases sitting between them. From germline, CDR1 is KGHSH and CDR2 LQKENI. There are 13 residues in the CDR3. CDR3 sequence reads: CASSPPGGAGYTF. In DNA, the CDR3 is TGTGCCAGCTCACCACCGGGGGGTGCTGGCTACACCTTC.

This sequence joins TRBV5-8 and TRBJ1-2; tentative D call: TRBD1 (6 bases). The germline gives CDR1 SGHTS, CDR2 YDEGEE. Trimming stripped 4 bases from V and 2 bases from J, with 18 bases between. The CDR3 consists of 16 residues. CDR3 loop: CASSQIRDIQNYGYTF. The CDR3 DNA follows: TGTGCCAGCAGCCAAATTAGGGACATCCAAAACTATGGCTACACCTTC.

The chain carries TRBV14 and TRBJ1-4; D unresolved. V was shortened by 4 bases and J by 2 bases, with 23 bases between the two germline ends. The CDR3 has 19 residues. From germline, CDR1 is SGHDN and CDR2 FVKESK. Written as DNA, the CDR3 is TGTGCCAGCAGCCCCCGGGAGTTTCTAGGGATTGGTACTAATGAAAAACTGTTTTTT. It encodes CASSPREFLGIGTNEKLFF.

The genes are TRBV6-5 and TRBJ2-5, with a possible D match to TRBD1 (5 bases). The CDR3 length is 14 residues. CDR1 and CDR2 (germline): MNHEY, SVGAGI. Trimming took 7 bases from V and 2 from J, leaving 14 bases between them. The CDR3 protein is CASTQGRVQETQYF. DNA of the CDR3: TGTGCCAGCACCCAGGGAAGGGTTCAAGAGACCCAGTACTTC.

This sequence joins TRBV7-9 and TRBJ2-2, with TRBD2 matching 8 bases. V lost 5 bases to trimming and J lost 5 bases; unmatched junction nucleotides: 7. In germline, CDR1 is SEHNR, CDR2 FQNEAQ (reference sequence). The CDR3 contains 15 residues. CDR3: CASSRSGGRTGELFF. The CDR3 bases are TGTGCCAGCAGCCGGAGCGGGGGAAGGACCGGGGAGCTGTTTTTT.

J is TRBJ1-1 and V is TRBV28; TRBD1 matches at 9 bases. With 4 bases clipped from V and 1 base from J, the junction kept 4 bases outside the gene matches. Germline V lookup: CDR1 MDHEN, CDR2 SYDVKM. The CDR3 runs to 15 residues. CDR3 sequence: CASSSTGGANTEAFF. The CDR3, as DNA: TGTGCCAGCAGTTCAACAGGGGGCGCGAACACTGAAGCTTTCTTT.

This sequence joins TRBV9 and TRBJ2-7; 10 nucleotides agree with TRBD1. V shed 4 bases, J shed 2 bases, and the junction held 18 bases outside the gene matches. The CDR3 is made up of 19 amino acids. Germline lookup yields CDR1 SGDLS and CDR2 YYNGEE. CDR3 in amino acids: CASSPPKGTGVILPYEQYV. In DNA form, the CDR3 reads TGTGCCAGCAGCCCCCCAAAGGGGACAGGGGTGATTCTCCCCTACGAGCAGTACGTC.

This chain links TRBV5-6 with TRBJ2-7; 7 bases match TRBD1. Germline CDR1 reads SGHDT; CDR2 reads YYEEEE. The CDR3 is 14 amino acids. The trim removed 2 bases at V and 0 bases at J, leaving 2 bases unmatched. The CDR3: CASSFGTDSYEQYV. The CDR3 DNA sequence: TGTGCCAGCAGCTTCGGGACAGACTCCTACGAGCAGTACGTC.

This chain links TRBV5-1 with TRBJ1-2; 7 bases map to TRBD1. CDR3 size: 15 residues. Trimming at V came to 4 bases and at J to 2 bases, leaving 8 bases not matched to a gene. Germline loops: CDR1 SGHRS, CDR2 YFSETQ. The CDR3 coding sequence is TGCGCCAGCAGCACCGGGACAGACCCGAACTATGGCTACACCTTC. It codes for CASSTGTDPNYGYTF.